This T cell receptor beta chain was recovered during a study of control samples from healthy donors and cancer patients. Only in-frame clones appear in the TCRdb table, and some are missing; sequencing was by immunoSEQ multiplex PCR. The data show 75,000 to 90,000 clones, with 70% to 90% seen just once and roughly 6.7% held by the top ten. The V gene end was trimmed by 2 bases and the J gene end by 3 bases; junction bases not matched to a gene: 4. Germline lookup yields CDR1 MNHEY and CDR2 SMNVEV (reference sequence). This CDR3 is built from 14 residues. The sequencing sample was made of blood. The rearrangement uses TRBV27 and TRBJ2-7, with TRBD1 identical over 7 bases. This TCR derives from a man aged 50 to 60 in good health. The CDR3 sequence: CASSLIQGIYEQYF. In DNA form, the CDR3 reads TGTGCCAGCAGTTTAATACAGGGGATCTACGAGCAGTACTTC.